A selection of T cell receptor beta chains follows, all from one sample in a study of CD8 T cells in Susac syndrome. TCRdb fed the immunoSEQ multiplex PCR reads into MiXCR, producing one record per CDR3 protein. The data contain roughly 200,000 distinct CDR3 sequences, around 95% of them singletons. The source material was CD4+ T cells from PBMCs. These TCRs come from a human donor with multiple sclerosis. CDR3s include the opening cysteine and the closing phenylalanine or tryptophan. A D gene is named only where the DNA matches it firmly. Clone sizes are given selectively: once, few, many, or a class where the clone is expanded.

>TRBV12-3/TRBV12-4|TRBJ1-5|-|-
TGTGCCAGCAGTTATGGGCGGAGGGTCGAGCCCCAGCATTTT
CASSYGRRVEPQHF
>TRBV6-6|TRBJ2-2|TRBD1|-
TGTGCCAGCAGTTACTCGCTAACAGGGGGCACCGGGGAGCTGTTTTTT
CASSYSLTGGTGELFF
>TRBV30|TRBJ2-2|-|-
TGTGCCTGGAGTCTTACAAGGGAGCTGTTTTTT
CAWSLTRELFF
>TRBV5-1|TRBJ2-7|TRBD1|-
TGCGCCAGCAGCTTGGCTCAGGGGGCCGGCTACGAGCAGTACTTC
CASSLAQGAGYEQYF
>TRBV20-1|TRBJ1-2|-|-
TGCAGTGCTCCGGCCCAGAACTATGGCTACACCTTC
CSAPAQNYGYTF
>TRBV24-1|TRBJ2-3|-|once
TGTGCCACCAGGGGTAGGGCAGATACGCAGTATTTT
CATRGRADTQYF
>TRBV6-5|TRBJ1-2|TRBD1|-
TGTGCCAGCAGAGGACAGGGGGCGAGGTCCTATGGCTACACCTTC
CASRGQGARSYGYTF
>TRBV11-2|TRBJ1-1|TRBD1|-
TGTGCCAGCAGCTTATTCGTCGCAGGGGGGGGCACTGAAGCTTTCTTT
CASSLFVAGGGTEAFF
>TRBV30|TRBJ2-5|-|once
TGTGCCTGGAGACTGCCTGACGGGGCCCAGTACTTC
CAWRLPDGAQYF
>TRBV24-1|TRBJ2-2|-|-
TGTGCCACCAGTGACAGGAACACCGGGGAGCTGTTTTTT
CATSDRNTGELFF
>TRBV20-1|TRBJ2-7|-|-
TGCAGTGCTCCGGGAAGAGGGTACGAGCAGTACTTC
CSAPGRGYEQYF
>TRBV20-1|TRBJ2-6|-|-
TGCAGTGCTAGTATTCACAGGAGAGTCTCTGGGGCCAACGTCCTGACTTTC
CSASIHRRVSGANVLTF
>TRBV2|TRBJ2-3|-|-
TGTGCCAGCAACCAGGGCTCAGATACGCAGTATTTT
CASNQGSDTQYF
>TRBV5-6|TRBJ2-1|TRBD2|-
TGTGCCAGCAGCTTGGACGGTCGGGGGGGCCTCAATGAGCAGTTCTTC
CASSLDGRGGLNEQFF
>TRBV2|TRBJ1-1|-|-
TGTGCCAGCACCTGGGGGGGCGGGTACGCTGAAGCTTTCTTT
CASTWGGGYAEAFF
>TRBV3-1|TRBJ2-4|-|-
TGTGCCAGCAGCCAAGACAATACGGGGACACAGTACTTC
CASSQDNTGTQYF
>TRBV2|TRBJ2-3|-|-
TGTGCCAGCAGTGAACTCCTAGGATGGACAGATACGCAGTATTTT
CASSELLGWTDTQYF
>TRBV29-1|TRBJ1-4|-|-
TGCAGCGGGGGGGACACAAATAATGAAAAACTGTTTTTT
CSGGDTNNEKLFF
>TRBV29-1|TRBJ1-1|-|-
TGCAGCGTCGCCGACACAGTGAACACTGAAGCTTTCTTT
CSVADTVNTEAFF
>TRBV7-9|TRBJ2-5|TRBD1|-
TGTGCCAGCAGCACTAGGGGGCTCAAGACCCAGTACTTC
CASSTRGLKTQYF
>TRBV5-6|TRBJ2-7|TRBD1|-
TGTGCCAGCAGCGGAACTGACAGGGCCCCCCAAAAGCAGTACTTC
CASSGTDRAPQKQYF
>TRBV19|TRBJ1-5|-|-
TGTGCCAGTACCGCGGGAGGAGGCAGCAATCAGCCCCAGCATTTT
CASTAGGGSNQPQHF
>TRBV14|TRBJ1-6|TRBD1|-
TGTGCCAGCAGCCGGACAGGGTATTCACCCCTCCACTTT
CASSRTGYSPLHF
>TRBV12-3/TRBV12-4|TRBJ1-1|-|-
TGTGCCAGCAGGTTACTGGGGGGGGCTGAAGCTTTCTTT
CASRLLGGAEAFF
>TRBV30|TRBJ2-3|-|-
TGTGCCTGGAGTATGCGGTTCACAGATACGCAGTATTTT
CAWSMRFTDTQYF
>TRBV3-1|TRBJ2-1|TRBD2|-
TGTGCCTCCCGAAGAAGCGGGGGGGCCAGCGGTGAGCAGTTCTTC
CASRRSGGASGEQFF
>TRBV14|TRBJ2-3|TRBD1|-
TGTGCCAGCAGCCTTGGAAGGACAGGGATTGGAGATACGCAGTATTTT
CASSLGRTGIGDTQYF
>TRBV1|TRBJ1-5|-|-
TGCACCAGCAGCCTCCCCCCCAGCCTCAATCAGCCCCAGCATTTT
CTSSLPPSLNQPQHF
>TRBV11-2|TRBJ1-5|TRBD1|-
TGTGCCAGCAGCCCCGCAGGGGGGGTACAGCCCCAGCATTTT
CASSPAGGVQPQHF
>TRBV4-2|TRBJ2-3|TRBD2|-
TGTGCCAGCAGCCAGGAGACTAGCGGGGTTGGAGATACGCAGTATTTT
CASSQETSGVGDTQYF
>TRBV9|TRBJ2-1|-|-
TGTGCCAGCAGCGTAGATACATACTCCTACAATGAGCAGTTCTTC
CASSVDTYSYNEQFF
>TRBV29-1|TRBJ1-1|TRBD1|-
TGCAGCGTTGAAGTCCAGGGGGCCTTTGGAGCTTTCTTT
CSVEVQGAFGAFF
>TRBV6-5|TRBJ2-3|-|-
TGTGCCAGCAGTGGCGATACTCTTATTTTT
CASSGDTLIF
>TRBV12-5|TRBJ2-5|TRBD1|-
TGTGCTAGTGGTTTCGGACAGGGTAAAGGGGAGACCCAGTACTTC
CASGFGQGKGETQYF
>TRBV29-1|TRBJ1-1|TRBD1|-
TGCAGCGTCTCTCAACAGGGGGCAAACACTGAAGCTTTCTTT
CSVSQQGANTEAFF
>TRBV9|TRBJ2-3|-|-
TGTGCCAGCAGCGTAGTGACAGACACAGATACGCAGTATTTT
CASSVVTDTDTQYF
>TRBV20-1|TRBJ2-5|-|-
TGCAGTGCTAATAGGGAGACCCAGTACTTC
CSANRETQYF
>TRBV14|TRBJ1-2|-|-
TGTGCCAGCAGCCAAGATAACAGGTGGATTGTTGGCTACACCTTC
CASSQDNRWIVGYTF
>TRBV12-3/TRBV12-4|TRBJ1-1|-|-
TGTGCCAGCAGTTTATCGCCGGGATGGGGGACTGAAGCTTTCTTT
CASSLSPGWGTEAFF
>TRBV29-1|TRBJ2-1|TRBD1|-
TGCAGCGTACTCCCCGGGACAGACCAACTCAATGAGCAGTTCTTC
CSVLPGTDQLNEQFF
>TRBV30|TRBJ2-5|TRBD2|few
TGTGCCTGTAAGGGACTAGCGGAGTACCAAGAGACCCAGTACTTC
CACKGLAEYQETQYF
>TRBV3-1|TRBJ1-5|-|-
TGTGCCAGCAGCCAAGGTGGTGGAGGGGGACAGCCCCAGCATTTT
CASSQGGGGGQPQHF
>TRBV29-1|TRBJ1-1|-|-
TGCAGCGTTGAAGAGGCTATGGACACTGAAGCTTTCTTT
CSVEEAMDTEAFF
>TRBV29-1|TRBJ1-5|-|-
TGCAGCGTTGAAGAACATCGTAATCAGCCCCAGCATTTT
CSVEEHRNQPQHF
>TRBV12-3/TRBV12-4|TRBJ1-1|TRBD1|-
TGTGCCAGCAGTCCGCCGACAGGGGGCGTTAACACTGAAGCTTTCTTT
CASSPPTGGVNTEAFF
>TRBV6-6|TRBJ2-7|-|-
TGTGCCAGCAGTCTGACCGGGGCCATGTACGAGCAGTACTTC
CASSLTGAMYEQYF